The rows below give T cell receptor beta chains drawn from one sample of a study of T cells in Graves' hyperthyroidism and ophthalmopathy. From the multiplex PCR reads, TCRdb called clonotypes with MiXCR, one entry per CDR3 protein. This sample has 250,000 or so distinct CDR3 sequences; about 15% occur once, and the top ten carry more than 30%. Sequencing was performed on blood. The receptors stem from a woman aged 50 to 60 with Graves' hyperthyroidism that later progressed to Graves' ophthalmopathy. Each CDR3 is given with its conserved first and last residue. A D gene is named only where the DNA matches it firmly. Clone sizes are given selectively: once, few, many, or a class where the clone is expanded.

>many|TRBV6-1|TRBD2|TRBJ2-7
CASRDGLAGESYEQYF
TGTGCCAGCAGGGACGGACTAGCGGGAGAGTCCTACGAGCAGTACTTC
>NA|TRBV15|NA|TRBJ2-3
CATSRDTDTQYF
TGTGCCACCAGCAGAGACACAGATACGCAGTATTTT
>NA|TRBV7-9|NA|TRBJ1-2
CASSLVAVNYGYTF
TGTGCCAGCAGCTTAGTCGCGGTAAACTATGGCTACACCTTC
>many|TRBV6-1|TRBD2|TRBJ2-7
CASSTRTSGRERWYEQYF
TGTGCCAGCAGTACCCGGACTAGCGGGAGGGAAAGATGGTACGAGCAGTACTTC
>NA|TRBV28|NA|TRBJ1-5
CASKDPNNQPQHF
TGTGCCAGCAAAGACCCCAACAATCAGCCCCAGCATTTT
>many|TRBV18|NA|TRBJ2-2
CASSPAGDNTGELFF
TGTGCCAGCTCACCTGCAGGGGACAACACCGGGGAGCTGTTTTTT
>NA|TRBV11-3|NA|TRBJ2-7
CASSLGADVGKQYF
TGTGCCAGCAGCTTAGGGGCGGACGTGGGCAAGCAGTACTTC
>many|TRBV28|NA|TRBJ2-7
CASSLGTIRYEQYF
TGTGCCAGCAGTCTTGGGACAATCCGTTACGAGCAGTACTTC
>many|TRBV20-1|NA|TRBJ2-7
CSARDRSGLSYEQYF
TGCAGTGCTAGAGATCGGAGCGGACTCTCCTACGAGCAGTACTTC
>NA|TRBV6-1|TRBD1|TRBJ1-1
CAFSRTGATTEAFF
TGTGCCTTCTCAAGAACAGGGGCAACGACTGAAGCTTTCTTT
>few|TRBV20-1|NA|TRBJ1-1
CSATQPEVTEAFF
TGCAGTGCTACCCAGCCGGAAGTAACTGAAGCTTTCTTT
>many|TRBV29-1|TRBD2|TRBJ2-3
CSVEPSGRSSDTQYF
TGCAGCGTTGAACCTAGCGGGAGGAGCTCAGATACGCAGTATTTT
>many|TRBV18|NA|TRBJ1-5
CASSPTGGVEQPQHF
TGTGCCAGCTCACCTACAGGTGGAGTAGAACAGCCCCAGCATTTT
>NA|TRBV4-1|NA|TRBJ1-3
CASSKEEGVGGGNTIYF
TGCGCCAGCAGCAAAGAGGAGGGCGTAGGAGGCGGAAACACCATATATTTT
>many|TRBV3-1|NA|TRBJ1-2
CASSQGTVQGYYGYTF
TGTGCCAGCAGCCAAGGGACAGTCCAGGGGTACTATGGCTACACCTTC
>many|TRBV2|NA|TRBJ1-2
CASNVQGGYGYTF
TGTGCCAGCAATGTACAGGGCGGCTATGGCTACACCTTC
>many|TRBV27|NA|TRBJ1-2
CASSLGGGYGYTF
TGTGCCAGCAGTTTAGGGGGGGGCTATGGCTACACCTTC
>many|TRBV14|TRBD1|TRBJ1-1
CASSLERTGTEAFF
TGTGCCAGCAGCCTCGAAAGGACAGGCACTGAAGCTTTCTTT
>many|TRBV6-1|TRBD2|TRBJ2-1
CASRAGAANEQFF
TGTGCCAGCAGAGCGGGAGCCGCCAATGAGCAGTTCTTC
>many|TRBV7-9|NA|TRBJ1-1
CASSLPYRSNTEAFF
TGTGCCAGCAGCCTCCCCTACAGATCGAACACTGAAGCTTTCTTT
>NA|TRBV2|TRBD1|TRBJ2-1
CASSGGQGVSYNEQFF
TGTGCCAGCAGTGGGGGACAGGGCGTCTCCTACAATGAGCAGTTCTTC
>few|TRBV5-8|TRBD1|TRBJ1-1
CASTPVDRGETEAFF
TGTGCCAGCACGCCGGTGGACAGGGGAGAAACTGAAGCTTTCTTT
>many|TRBV7-9|TRBD2|TRBJ2-7
CASSLAGGRYEQYF
TGTGCCAGCAGTCTCGCGGGAGGCCGCTACGAGCAGTACTTC
>many|TRBV5-5|NA|TRBJ2-7
CASSLVGGRTNEQYF
TGTGCCAGCAGCTTGGTAGGGGGACGGACTAACGAGCAGTACTTC
>many|TRBV27|TRBD1|TRBJ1-1
CASSRPRDRGSNTEAFF
TGTGCCAGCAGTCGCCCTCGGGACAGGGGGAGTAACACTGAAGCTTTCTTT
>once|TRBV5-1|TRBD2|TRBJ2-7
CASSFAGLAGFSYEQYF
TGCGCCAGCAGCTTTGCCGGACTAGCGGGTTTCTCCTACGAGCAGTACTTC
>medium-sized|TRBV5-1|NA|TRBJ2-7
CASSSSGDYEQYF
TGCGCCAGCAGCTCTTCGGGGGACTACGAGCAGTACTTC
>NA|TRBV9|TRBD2|TRBJ2-2
CASSVGDGRDTGELFF
TGTGCCAGCAGCGTAGGTGACGGGAGGGACACCGGGGAGCTGTTTTTT
>many|TRBV28|TRBD1|TRBJ2-1
CASSSGTGENYNEQFF
TGTGCCAGCAGCTCTGGGACAGGTGAGAATTACAATGAGCAGTTCTTC
>many|TRBV25-1|NA|TRBJ1-1
CASSESSGGTGAFF
TGTGCCAGCAGTGAATCGAGCGGGGGAACGGGAGCTTTCTTT
>many|TRBV5-1|NA|TRBJ2-6
CASSLNHAGANVLTF
TGCGCCAGCAGCTTGAATCACGCTGGGGCCAACGTCCTGACTTTC